This T cell receptor (beta chain) was sequenced during a study of cytomegalovirus exposure and HLA in healthy donors. Vbeta (60) and Jbeta (13) primers were used in the PCR. Clones were read by immunoSEQ multiplex PCR, and TCRdb kept only the in-frame ones, dropping some. Its table lists 150,000 to 200,000 clones. This TCR came from a boy younger than 18 in good health and CMV-seronegative. Input material: PBMCs.

In DNA, the CDR3 is TGTGCCAGCAGCGTCGCCGGGTCAACTAATGAAAAACTGTTTTTT. Its protein product is CASSVAGSTNEKLFF. The chain couples TRBV9 to TRBJ1-4, with D unresolved. Germline values: CDR1 SGDLS, CDR2 YYNGEE. V was clipped by 2 bases and J by 0 bases, with 8 bases between them. This CDR3 comprises 15 residues.